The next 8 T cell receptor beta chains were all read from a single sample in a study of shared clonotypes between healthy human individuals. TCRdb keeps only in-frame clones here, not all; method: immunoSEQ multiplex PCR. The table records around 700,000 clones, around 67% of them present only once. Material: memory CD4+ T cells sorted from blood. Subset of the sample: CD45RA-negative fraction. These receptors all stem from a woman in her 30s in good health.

The CDR3 region has the DNA TGTGCCAGCAGTGCCGGGACAGGGACCTACGAGCAGTACTTC. Protein product: CASSAGTGTYEQYF. J is TRBJ2-7 and V is TRBV6-5; 9 bases map to TRBD1. The CDR3 loop spans 14 amino acids. V was pared by 5 bases and J by 2 bases, with 4 bases of the junction left unmatched. Per the germline V gene, CDR1 is MNHEY and CDR2 is SVGAGI.

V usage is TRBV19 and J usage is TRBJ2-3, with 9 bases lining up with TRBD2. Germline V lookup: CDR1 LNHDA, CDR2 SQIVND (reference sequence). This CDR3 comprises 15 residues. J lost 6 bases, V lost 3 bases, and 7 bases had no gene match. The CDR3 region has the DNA TGTGCCAGTAGTATCGGCGGGAGGGCCGCGGATACGCAGTATTTT. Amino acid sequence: CASSIGGRAADTQYF.

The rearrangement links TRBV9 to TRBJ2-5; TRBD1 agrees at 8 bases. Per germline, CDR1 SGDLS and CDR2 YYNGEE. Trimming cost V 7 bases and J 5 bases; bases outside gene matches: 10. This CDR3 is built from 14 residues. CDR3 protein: CASSQRQGWETQYF. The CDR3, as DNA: TGTGCCAGCTCCCAACGACAGGGGTGGGAGACCCAGTACTTC.

The CDR3 spells CASTTWGEGYGYTF. CDR3 bases: TGTGCCAGTACCACCTGGGGTGAAGGATATGGCTACACCTTC. J is TRBJ1-2 and V is TRBV19, with D uncertain. Germline lookup yields CDR1 LNHDA and CDR2 SQIVND (reference sequence). Trimming took 7 bases from V and 5 from J, leaving 17 bases between them. The CDR3 runs to 14 residues.

CDR3: CASSPSLTGTDTQYF. The CDR3 bases are TGTGCCAGCAGCCCATCCCTGACTGGGACAGATACGCAGTATTTT. The V and J genes are TRBV9 and TRBJ2-3, with D uncertain. Germline values: CDR1 SGDLS, CDR2 YYNGEE. The CDR3 spans 15 residues. Trimming took off 4 bases at V and 3 bases at J, with 15 bases between the two ends.

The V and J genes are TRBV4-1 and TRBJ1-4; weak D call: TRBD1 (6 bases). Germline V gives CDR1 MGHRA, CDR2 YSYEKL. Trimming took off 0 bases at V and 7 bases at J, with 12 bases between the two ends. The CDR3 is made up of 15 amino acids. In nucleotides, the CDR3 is TGCGCCAGCAGCCAAGATGGGGGCACGATTGAAAAACTGTTTTTT. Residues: CASSQDGGTIEKLFF.

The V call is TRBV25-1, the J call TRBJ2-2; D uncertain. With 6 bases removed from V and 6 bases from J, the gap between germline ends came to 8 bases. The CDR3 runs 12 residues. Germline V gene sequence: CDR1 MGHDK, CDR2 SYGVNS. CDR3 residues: CASSSPSGELFF. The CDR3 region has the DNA TGTGCCAGCAGCTCCCCATCCGGGGAGCTGTTTTTT.

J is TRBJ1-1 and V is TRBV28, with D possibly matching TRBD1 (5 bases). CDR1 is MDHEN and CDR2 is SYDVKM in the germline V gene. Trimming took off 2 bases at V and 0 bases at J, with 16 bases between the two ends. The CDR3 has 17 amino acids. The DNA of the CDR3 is TGTGCCAGCAGTTTAAACCGATGGGGACTGGTGAACACTGAAGCTTTCTTT. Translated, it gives CASSLNRWGLVNTEAFF. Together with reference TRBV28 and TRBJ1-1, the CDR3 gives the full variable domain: DVKVTQSSRYLVKRTGEKVFLECVQDMDHENMFWYRQDPGLGLRLIYFSYDVKMKEKGDIPEGYSVSREKKERFSLILESASTNQTSMYLCASSLNRWGLVNTEAFFGQGTRLTVV.